The sequence of this T cell receptor beta chain was determined in a study of shared clonotypes between healthy human individuals. At a deep level, the assay was run. The authors' processing: From ImmunoSEQ came sequences covering only the junction and carrying no quality scores, so filtering differed. Method: immunoSEQ multiplex PCR; TCRdb's copy keeps in-frame clones and lacks some. The V and J calls and the clone size are those of that table, but D and trimming were determined from the DNA. The table shows about 2.4 million clones, with over 85% occurring only once. Each donor was a Caucasian adult residing in Nashville, Tennessee. The CDR3 runs to 14 residues. The germline V gene has CDR1 SGHRS and CDR2 YFSETQ. V shed 0 bases and J shed 0 bases, with 6 bases lying between them.

Input material: naive CD4+ T cells from PBMCs. Subset given: CD45RA+ positively selected. The gene calls are TRBV5-1 and TRBJ2-5; D call uncertain. This receptor was identified in a man aged 18 to 30 in good health. Some clones in this sample may be carry-over from other donors' samples. CDR3 coding DNA: TGCGCCAGCAGCTTGGGACAAAACCAAGAGACCCAGTACTTC. Amino acids: CASSLGQNQETQYF.